This is a list of T cell receptor beta chains from one sample in a study of T-cell memory formation after mild COVID-19. TCRdb re-called the 5' RACE reads through MiXCR, storing one row per CDR3 protein. This sample has roughly 250,000 distinct CDR3 sequences, with 16% found just once. Sequenced sample: PBMCs or a T cell subset sorted from them (not recorded which). The receptors come from a man between 18 and 35 years old who had mild COVID-19 (a few samples of this study predate the infection). Cell type and time point are not known. CDR3s include the opening cysteine and the closing phenylalanine or tryptophan. D genes are given only for firm matches. Rows give clone size only sometimes, using once, few, many, or a class for an expanded clone.

clone size: many; V gene: TRBV5-1; D gene: NA; J gene: TRBJ2-1; CDR3 DNA: TGCGCCAGCAGCCGTGGATGGTATGAGCAGTTCTTC; CDR3 protein: CASSRGWYEQFF
clone size: many; V gene: TRBV3-1; D gene: TRBD1; J gene: TRBJ1-1; CDR3 DNA: TGTGCCAGCAGCCCACAGGGGCGGAACACTGAAGCTTTCTTT; CDR3 protein: CASSPQGRNTEAFF
clone size: many; V gene: TRBV5-1; D gene: NA; J gene: TRBJ2-1; CDR3 DNA: TGCGCCAGCAGCTTAGGCAGGAACAATGAGCAGTTCTTC; CDR3 protein: CASSLGRNNEQFF
clone size: NA; V gene: TRBV6-2/TRBV6-3; D gene: NA; J gene: TRBJ2-6; CDR3 DNA: TGTGCCAGCATCCGGGGCTATTACTCTGGGGCCAACGTCCTGACTTTC; CDR3 protein: CASIRGYYSGANVLTF
clone size: NA; V gene: TRBV6-1; D gene: NA; J gene: TRBJ2-5; CDR3 DNA: TGTGCCAGCAGTGAAGGGTGGGGAGGCGAGACCCAGTACTTC; CDR3 protein: CASSEGWGGETQYF
clone size: few; V gene: TRBV5-4; D gene: NA; J gene: TRBJ1-4; CDR3 DNA: TGTGCCAGCAGCTTGGATAACGGCCGAAATGAAAAACTGTTTTTT; CDR3 protein: CASSLDNGRNEKLFF
clone size: few; V gene: TRBV7-3; D gene: NA; J gene: TRBJ1-1; CDR3 DNA: TGTGCCAGCAGCGTACAGGGCAGAGGGAACACTGAAGCTTTCTTT; CDR3 protein: CASSVQGRGNTEAFF
clone size: NA; V gene: TRBV27; D gene: NA; J gene: TRBJ1-4; CDR3 DNA: TGTGCCAGCAGTTTATGGGGAGAGAGTGAAAAACTGTTTTTT; CDR3 protein: CASSLWGESEKLFF
clone size: few; V gene: TRBV12-3/TRBV12-4; D gene: TRBD1; J gene: TRBJ2-2; CDR3 DNA: TGTGCCAGCAGTAGGGACAGGGGGCTCACCGGGGAGCTGTTTTTT; CDR3 protein: CASSRDRGLTGELFF
clone size: few; V gene: TRBV2; D gene: NA; J gene: TRBJ2-1; CDR3 DNA: TGTGCCAGCATCTTTGGGGCGGAAGAGCAGTTCTTC; CDR3 protein: CASIFGAEEQFF
clone size: few; V gene: TRBV6-6; D gene: NA; J gene: TRBJ1-2; CDR3 DNA: TGTGCCAGCAGCACGGCAAGGGGCTTGGGCTACACCTTC; CDR3 protein: CASSTARGLGYTF
clone size: NA; V gene: TRBV12-3/TRBV12-4; D gene: NA; J gene: TRBJ1-1; CDR3 DNA: TGTGCCAGCAGCCTAGGGACTCTACGAGATAGGAACACTGAAGCTTTCTTT; CDR3 protein: CASSLGTLRDRNTEAFF
clone size: many; V gene: TRBV4-3; D gene: NA; J gene: TRBJ2-1; CDR3 DNA: TGCGCCAGCAGCCAAGGAACGAGCTCCTACAATGAGCAGTTCTTC; CDR3 protein: CASSQGTSSYNEQFF
clone size: few; V gene: TRBV9; D gene: TRBD2; J gene: TRBJ2-3; CDR3 DNA: TGTGCCAGCACCCCCGGGACTAGGGGCACAACAGATACGCAGTATTTT; CDR3 protein: CASTPGTRGTTDTQYF
clone size: few; V gene: TRBV7-9; D gene: NA; J gene: TRBJ1-1; CDR3 DNA: TGTGCCAGCAGCTTAGAACTGGGGGACGAAGCTTTCTTT; CDR3 protein: CASSLELGDEAFF
clone size: few; V gene: TRBV3-1; D gene: NA; J gene: TRBJ2-5; CDR3 DNA: TGTGCCAGCAGCCAAGGCCAAGGACCGCAAGAGACCCAGTACTTC; CDR3 protein: CASSQGQGPQETQYF
clone size: NA; V gene: TRBV7-2; D gene: TRBD2; J gene: TRBJ2-7; CDR3 DNA: TGTGCCAGCAGCCTCGGGACTAGCGGGGGCCATTACGAGCAGTACTTC; CDR3 protein: CASSLGTSGGHYEQYF
clone size: few; V gene: TRBV4-1; D gene: NA; J gene: TRBJ2-1; CDR3 DNA: TGCGCCAGCAGCCGTCCCGGTAGCTACAATGAGCAGTTCTTC; CDR3 protein: CASSRPGSYNEQFF
clone size: few; V gene: TRBV19; D gene: NA; J gene: TRBJ1-1; CDR3 DNA: TGTGCCAGTAGTATAGGTCGGAACACTGAAGCTTTCTTT; CDR3 protein: CASSIGRNTEAFF
clone size: many; V gene: TRBV12-3/TRBV12-4; D gene: TRBD1; J gene: TRBJ2-7; CDR3 DNA: TGTGCCAGCAGTCCCGGACAGGGCTACGAGCAGTACTTC; CDR3 protein: CASSPGQGYEQYF
clone size: few; V gene: TRBV7-2; D gene: NA; J gene: TRBJ2-2; CDR3 DNA: TGTGCCAGCAGCGACCAACTAGGGCGCACCGGGGAGCTGTTTTTT; CDR3 protein: CASSDQLGRTGELFF
clone size: many; V gene: TRBV3-1; D gene: TRBD2; J gene: TRBJ2-1; CDR3 DNA: TGTGCCAGCAGCCGTGGGGAGGGTTATGAGCAGTTCTTC; CDR3 protein: CASSRGEGYEQFF